Each of the 12 T cell receptor beta chains below was sequenced from the same sample in a study of early T cells in non-severe SARS-CoV-2 infection. TCRdb independently ran MiXCR on the 5' RACE reads; one entry per CDR3 protein. The sample holds approximately 57,000 distinct CDR3 sequences, around 12% seen once. Sequenced material: whole blood. These receptors all come from an adult who was a healthcare worker with PCR-confirmed SARS-CoV-2 infection or an uninfected control (not recorded which).

In this sample, this clonotype turned up many times. The rearrangement links TRBV20-1 to TRBJ2-5; 9 nucleotides align to TRBD2. Germline CDR1 DFQATT, CDR2 SNEGSKA (reference sequence). The CDR3 totals 14 residues. V lost 7 bases to trimming and J lost 3 bases; unmatched junction nucleotides: 9. This CDR3 is CSVPRAGGKETQYF. The CDR3 DNA reads as TGCAGTGTTCCGCGAGCGGGGGGTAAAGAGACCCAGTACTTC.

The chain combines TRBV9 with TRBJ1-3, with D perhaps TRBD1 (6 bases). The V gene lost 0 bases and the J gene lost 8 bases, with 15 bases spanning the gap. This CDR3 is built from 15 residues. Germline V lookup: CDR1 SGDLS, CDR2 YYNGEE. The CDR3 DNA sequence: TGTGCCAGCAGCGTAGAACAGGGAATATCGGACACCATATATTTT. Its translation is CASSVEQGISDTIYF.

This clonotype was observed at least ten times. The CDR3 bases are TGTGCCAGCAGCAGGAGACTAGCGGGTTACAATGAGCAGTTCTTC. It yields the protein CASSRRLAGYNEQFF. The chain is built from TRBV6-2 or TRBV6-3 and TRBJ2-1, with TRBD2 identical over 10 bases. The CDR3 covers 15 residues. With V trimmed by 6 bases and J by 4 bases, 6 bases remained unmatched. Germline loops: CDR1 MNHEY, CDR2 SVGEGT.

This clonotype was detected many times. In DNA, the CDR3 is TGTGCCAGCAGGAGAAGGACAGGGAATGGCTACACCTTC. Its protein product is CASRRRTGNGYTF. The chain uses TRBV6-5 and TRBJ1-2; 8 bases are shared with TRBD1. Trimming cost V 6 bases and J 6 bases; bases outside gene matches: 6. Germline CDR1 MNHEY, CDR2 SVGAGI. The CDR3 contains 13 residues.

This chain's CDR3 is CASSLTPGGHTEAFF. The CDR3, as DNA: TGTGCCAGCAGCTTAACCCCAGGGGGGCACACTGAAGCTTTCTTT. The chain links TRBV7-3 to TRBJ1-1, with TRBD1 matching 7 bases. Germline V CDR1 and CDR2: SGHTA, FQGTGA. This CDR3 contains 15 residues. The J segment lost 3 bases and the V segment lost 0 bases, leaving 4 bases of the junction unmatched.

The sample holds a few counts of this clonotype. This sequence joins TRBV20-1 and TRBJ2-3; D call uncertain. Trimming took 5 bases from V and 0 from J, leaving 18 bases between them. This CDR3 contains 16 residues. The V gene's germline CDR1 is DFQATT and CDR2 SNEGSKA (reference sequence). The CDR3, as DNA: TGCAGTGCTCCTACTGTGAGCGACTGGAGCACAGATACGCAGTATTTT. Translating it yields CSAPTVSDWSTDTQYF.

This clonotype has a handful of counts. The chain joins TRBV2 to TRBJ1-6, with D possibly matching TRBD1 (5 bases). From germline, CDR1 is SNHLY and CDR2 FYNNEI. CDR3 length: 16 residues. Trimming pared 10 bases from V and 0 bases from J, leaving 16 bases between. The CDR3 DNA sequence: TGTGCCACCCAGGGCCCCTCCGGCTCCTATAATTCACCCCTCCACTTT. Translated: CATQGPSGSYNSPLHF.

The chain carries TRBV20-1 and TRBJ2-7; D call uncertain. V lost 5 bases, J lost 4 bases, and 3 bases lay in between. The V gene's germline CDR1 is DFQATT and CDR2 SNEGSKA (reference sequence). CDR3 length equals 9 residues. The CDR3 loop reads CSAPYEQYF. CDR3 in DNA: TGCAGTGCTCCATACGAGCAGTACTTC.

This clonotype was observed a few times. The chain links TRBV16 to TRBJ2-5; D gene uncertain. In germline, CDR1 is KGHSY, CDR2 FQNENV. The V and J ends lost 4 bases and 1 base respectively, with 10 bases between them. The CDR3 loop spans 14 amino acids. The CDR3, as DNA: TGTGCCAGCAGCCGGCCGGACGGCCAAGAGACCCAGTACTTC. Protein sequence: CASSRPDGQETQYF. Supplemented by reference TRBV16 and TRBJ2-5, the full variable domain reads GEEVAQTPKHLVRGEGQKAKLYCAPIKGHSYVFWYQQVLKNEFKFLISFQNENVFDETGMPKERFSAKCLPNSPCSLEIQATKLEDSAVYFCASSRPDGQETQYFGPGTRLLVL.

The chain is built from TRBV29-1 and TRBJ2-7; D tentatively reads TRBD1 or TRBD2 (5 bases each). The CDR3 is made up of 11 amino acids. The V end was cut by 8 bases, the J end by 4 bases, with 12 bases between. Germline loops: CDR1 SQVTM, CDR2 ANQGSEA. CDR3 coding DNA: TGCAGCTTTGGGGGACCATACGAGCAGTACTTC. It translates to CSFGGPYEQYF.

This clonotype was recorded a few times. The V call is TRBV20-1, the J call TRBJ2-7; D is ambiguous. This CDR3 spans 13 amino acids. V was cut by 1 base and J by 3 bases, with 10 bases left in between. The germline V gene has CDR1 DFQATT and CDR2 SNEGSKA (reference sequence). Written as DNA, the CDR3 is TGCAGTGCTAGAGGTCGGACCTACTACGAGCAGTACTTC. Its translation: CSARGRTYYEQYF.

The chain links TRBV5-1 to TRBJ2-5, with D unresolved. V was shortened by 1 base and J by 5 bases, with 12 bases between the two germline ends. Germline-derived CDR1 and CDR2 are SGHRS and YFSETQ. The CDR3 runs to 14 residues. CDR3 loop: CASSLFFGFETQYF. CDR3 DNA sequence: TGCGCCAGCAGCTTGTTTTTTGGGTTTGAGACCCAGTACTTC.